Here is one TCR beta chain with its context. What it binds is unknown. The sample is drawn from a study of shared clonotypes between healthy human individuals. Broader study findings: Among donors, clonotype sharing was expected to be affected by sequencing depth. Rarefaction gave evidence that sorted-subset sequencing remained incomplete despite large depth.

The assay used deep level. Libraries were prepared by immunoSEQ multiplex PCR; TCRdb keeps only in-frame clonotypes and omits some of them. The repertoire holds about 2 million clones, roughly 94% seen once, with approximately 0.13% in the top ten. Germline V gene lookup returns CDR1 SGHDT and CDR2 YYEEEE. There are 14 residues in the CDR3. Trimming removed 6 bases at V and 11 bases at J, with 21 bases between. The source is a man younger than 35 in good health. Sequencing was performed on naive CD4+ T cells sorted from blood. Regarding subset: CD45RA+ positively selected. This chain links TRBV5-6 with TRBJ2-1; D tentatively fits TRBD1 or TRBD2 (5 bases each). The CDR3 protein is CASTAGTQIGQQFF. CDR3 DNA sequence: TGTGCCAGCACTGCCGGGACCCAGATAGGGCAGCAGTTCTTC.